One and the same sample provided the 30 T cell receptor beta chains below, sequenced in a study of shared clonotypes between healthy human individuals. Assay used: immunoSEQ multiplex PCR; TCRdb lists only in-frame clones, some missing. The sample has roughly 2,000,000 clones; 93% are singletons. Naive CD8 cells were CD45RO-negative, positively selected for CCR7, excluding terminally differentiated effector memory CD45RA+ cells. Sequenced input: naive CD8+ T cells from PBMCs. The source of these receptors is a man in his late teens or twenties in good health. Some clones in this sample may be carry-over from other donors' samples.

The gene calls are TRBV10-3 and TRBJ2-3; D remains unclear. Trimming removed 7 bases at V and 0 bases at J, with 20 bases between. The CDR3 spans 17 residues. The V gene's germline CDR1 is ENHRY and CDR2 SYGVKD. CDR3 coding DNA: TGTGCCATCACCCCTAACGGCCTCCCTCCTAGCACAGATACGCAGTATTTT. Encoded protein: CAITPNGLPPSTDTQYF.

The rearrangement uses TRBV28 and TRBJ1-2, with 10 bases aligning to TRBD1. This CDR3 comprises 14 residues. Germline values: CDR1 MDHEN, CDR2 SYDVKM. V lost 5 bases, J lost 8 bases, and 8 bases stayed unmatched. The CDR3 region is CASSDPGTGVGYTF. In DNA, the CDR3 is TGTGCCAGCAGTGACCCCGGGACAGGGGTCGGCTACACCTTC.

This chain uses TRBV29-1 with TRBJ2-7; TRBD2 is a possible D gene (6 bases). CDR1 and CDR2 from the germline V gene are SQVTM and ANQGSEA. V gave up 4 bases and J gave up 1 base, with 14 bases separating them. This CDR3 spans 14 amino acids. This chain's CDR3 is CSVVWEAVSYEQYF. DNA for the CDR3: TGCAGCGTTGTTTGGGAGGCCGTTTCCTACGAGCAGTACTTC.

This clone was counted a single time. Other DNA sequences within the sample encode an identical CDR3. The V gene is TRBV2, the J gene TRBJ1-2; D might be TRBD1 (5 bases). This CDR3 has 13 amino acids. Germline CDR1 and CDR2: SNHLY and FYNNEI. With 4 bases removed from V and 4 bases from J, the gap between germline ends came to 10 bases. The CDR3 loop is CASSAGPRYGYTF. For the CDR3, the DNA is TGTGCCAGCAGTGCGGGGCCTCGCTATGGCTACACCTTC.

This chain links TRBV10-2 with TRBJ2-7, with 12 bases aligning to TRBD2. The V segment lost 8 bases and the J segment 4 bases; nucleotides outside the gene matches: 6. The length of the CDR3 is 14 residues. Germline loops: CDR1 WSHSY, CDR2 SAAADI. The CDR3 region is CASSSGRAGYEQYF. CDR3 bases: TGCGCCAGCTCTAGCGGGAGGGCCGGGTACGAGCAGTACTTC.

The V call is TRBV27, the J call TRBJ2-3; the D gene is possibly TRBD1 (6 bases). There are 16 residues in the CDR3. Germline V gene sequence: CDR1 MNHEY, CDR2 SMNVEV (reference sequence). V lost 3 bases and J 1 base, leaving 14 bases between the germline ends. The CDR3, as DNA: TGTGCCAGCAGTTTGATACAGGGAAGCGGCACAGATACGCAGTATTTT. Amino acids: CASSLIQGSGTDTQYF.

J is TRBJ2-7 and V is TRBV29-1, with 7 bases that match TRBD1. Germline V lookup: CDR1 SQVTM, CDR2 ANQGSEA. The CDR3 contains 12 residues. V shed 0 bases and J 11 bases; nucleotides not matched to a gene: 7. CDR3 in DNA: TGCAGCGTTGAAGATGTTGACAGGGTCGAGTACTTC. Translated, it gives CSVEDVDRVEYF.

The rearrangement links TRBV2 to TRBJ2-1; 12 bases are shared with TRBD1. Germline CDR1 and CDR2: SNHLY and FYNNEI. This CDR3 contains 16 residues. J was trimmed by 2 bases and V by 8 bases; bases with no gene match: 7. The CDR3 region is CASGEGTGGAYNEQFF. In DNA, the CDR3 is TGTGCCAGCGGGGAGGGGACAGGGGGCGCCTACAATGAGCAGTTCTTC.

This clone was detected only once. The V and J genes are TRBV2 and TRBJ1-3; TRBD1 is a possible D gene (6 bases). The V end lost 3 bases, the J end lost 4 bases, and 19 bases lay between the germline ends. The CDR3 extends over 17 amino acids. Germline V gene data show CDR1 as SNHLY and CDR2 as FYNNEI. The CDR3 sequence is CASSEPPHRAPGNTIYF. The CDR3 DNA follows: TGTGCCAGCAGTGAGCCACCACACAGGGCTCCAGGAAACACCATATATTTT.

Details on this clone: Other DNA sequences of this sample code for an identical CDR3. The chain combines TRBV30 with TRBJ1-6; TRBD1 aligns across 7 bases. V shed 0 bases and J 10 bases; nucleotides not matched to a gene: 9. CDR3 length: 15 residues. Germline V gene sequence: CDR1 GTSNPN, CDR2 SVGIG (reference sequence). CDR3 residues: CAWSVLGQGDSPLHF. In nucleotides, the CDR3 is TGTGCCTGGAGTGTACTGGGGCAGGGGGACTCACCCCTCCACTTT.

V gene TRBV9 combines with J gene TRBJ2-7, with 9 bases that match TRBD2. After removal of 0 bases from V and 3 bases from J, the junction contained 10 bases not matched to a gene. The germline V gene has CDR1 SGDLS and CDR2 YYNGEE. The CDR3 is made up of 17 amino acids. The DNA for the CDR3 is TGTGCCAGCAGCGTAGGGGATGTGGCTAGCGGGAACTACGAGCAGTACTTC. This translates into CASSVGDVASGNYEQYF.

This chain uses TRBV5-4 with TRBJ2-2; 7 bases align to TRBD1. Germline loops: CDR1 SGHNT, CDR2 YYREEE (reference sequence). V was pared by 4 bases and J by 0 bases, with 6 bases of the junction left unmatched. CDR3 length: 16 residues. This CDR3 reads CASSPDRFPNTGELFF. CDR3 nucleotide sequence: TGTGCCAGCAGCCCGGACAGGTTCCCGAACACCGGGGAGCTGTTTTTT. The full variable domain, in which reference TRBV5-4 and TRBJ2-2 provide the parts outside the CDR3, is ETGVTQSPTHLIKTRGQQVTLRCSSQSGHNTVSWYQQALGQGPQFIFQYYREEENGRGNFPPRFSGLQFPNYSSELNVNALELDDSALYLCASSPDRFPNTGELFFGEGSRLTVL.

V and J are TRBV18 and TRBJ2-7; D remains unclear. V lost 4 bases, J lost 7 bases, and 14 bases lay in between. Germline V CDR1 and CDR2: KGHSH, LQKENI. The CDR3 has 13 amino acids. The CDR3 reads CASSHDLLWEQYF. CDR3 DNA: TGTGCCAGCTCACATGACCTCCTCTGGGAGCAGTACTTC.

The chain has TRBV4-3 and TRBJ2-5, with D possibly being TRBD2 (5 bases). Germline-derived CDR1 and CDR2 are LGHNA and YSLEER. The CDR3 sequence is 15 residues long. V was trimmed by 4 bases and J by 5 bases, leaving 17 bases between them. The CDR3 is CASSPGVAYGETQYF. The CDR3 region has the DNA TGCGCCAGCAGCCCCGGGGTCGCGTATGGGGAGACCCAGTACTTC.

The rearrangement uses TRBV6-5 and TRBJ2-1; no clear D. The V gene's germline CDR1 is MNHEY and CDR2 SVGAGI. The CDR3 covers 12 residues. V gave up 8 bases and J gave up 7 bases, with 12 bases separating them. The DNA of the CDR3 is TGTGCCAGCCGGGCCCCTTTGAATGAGCAGTTCTTC. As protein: CASRAPLNEQFF.

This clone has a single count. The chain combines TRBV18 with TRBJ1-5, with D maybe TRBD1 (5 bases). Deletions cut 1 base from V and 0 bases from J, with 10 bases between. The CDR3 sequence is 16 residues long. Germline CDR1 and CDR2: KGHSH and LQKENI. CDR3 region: CASSPLRDHSNQPQHF. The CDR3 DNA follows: TGTGCCAGCTCACCACTCAGGGACCATAGCAATCAGCCCCAGCATTTT.

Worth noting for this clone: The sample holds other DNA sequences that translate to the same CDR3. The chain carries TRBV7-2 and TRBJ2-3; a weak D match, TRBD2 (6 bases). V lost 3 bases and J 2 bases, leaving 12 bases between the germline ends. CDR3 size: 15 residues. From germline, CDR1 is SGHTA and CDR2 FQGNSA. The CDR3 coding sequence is TGTGCCAGCAGCTTGGTGGTAGCGGTCACAGATACGCAGTATTTT. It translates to CASSLVVAVTDTQYF.

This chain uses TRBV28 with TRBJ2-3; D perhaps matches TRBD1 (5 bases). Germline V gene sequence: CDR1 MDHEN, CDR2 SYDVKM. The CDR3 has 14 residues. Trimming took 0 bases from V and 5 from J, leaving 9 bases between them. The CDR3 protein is CASSLWVREDTQYF. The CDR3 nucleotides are TGTGCCAGCAGTTTATGGGTCAGGGAAGATACGCAGTATTTT.

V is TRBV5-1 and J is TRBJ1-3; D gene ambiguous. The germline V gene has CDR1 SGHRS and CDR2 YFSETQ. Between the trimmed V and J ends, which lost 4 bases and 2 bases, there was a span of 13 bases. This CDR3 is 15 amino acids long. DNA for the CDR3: TGCGCCAGCAGCGGTGAGAGTAGTCCTGGAAACACCATATATTTT. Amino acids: CASSGESSPGNTIYF.

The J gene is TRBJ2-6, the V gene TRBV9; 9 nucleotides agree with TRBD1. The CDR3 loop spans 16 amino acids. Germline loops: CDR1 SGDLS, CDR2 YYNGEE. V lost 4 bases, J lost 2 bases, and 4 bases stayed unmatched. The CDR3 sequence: CASSSTGGAGANVLTF. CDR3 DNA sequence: TGTGCCAGCAGCTCCACAGGGGGCGCTGGGGCCAACGTCCTGACTTTC.

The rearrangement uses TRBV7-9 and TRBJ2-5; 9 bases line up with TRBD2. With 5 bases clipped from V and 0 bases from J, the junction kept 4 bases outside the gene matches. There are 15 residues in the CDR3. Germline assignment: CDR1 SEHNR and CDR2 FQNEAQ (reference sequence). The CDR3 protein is CASSQIAGDQETQYF. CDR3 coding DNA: TGTGCCAGCAGCCAAATAGCGGGGGACCAAGAGACCCAGTACTTC.

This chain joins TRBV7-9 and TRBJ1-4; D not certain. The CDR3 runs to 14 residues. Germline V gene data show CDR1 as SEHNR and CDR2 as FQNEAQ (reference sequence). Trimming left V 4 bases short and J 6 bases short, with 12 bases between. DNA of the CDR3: TGTGCCAGCAGCTCCCTATTGGGCTATGAAAAACTGTTTTTT. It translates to CASSSLLGYEKLFF. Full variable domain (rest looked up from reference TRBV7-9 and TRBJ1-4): DTGVSQNPRHKITKRGQNVTFRCDPISEHNRLYWYRQTLGQGPEFLTYFQNEAQLEKSRLLSDRFSAERPKGSFSTLEIQRTEQGDSAMYLCASSSLLGYEKLFFGSGTQLSVL.

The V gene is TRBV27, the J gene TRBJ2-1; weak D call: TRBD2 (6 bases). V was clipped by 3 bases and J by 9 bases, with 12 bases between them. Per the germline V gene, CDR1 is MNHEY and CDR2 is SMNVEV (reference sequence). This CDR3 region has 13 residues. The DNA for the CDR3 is TGTGCCAGCAGTTTTTCTAGAGCGGGTGAGCAGTTCTTC. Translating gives CASSFSRAGEQFF.

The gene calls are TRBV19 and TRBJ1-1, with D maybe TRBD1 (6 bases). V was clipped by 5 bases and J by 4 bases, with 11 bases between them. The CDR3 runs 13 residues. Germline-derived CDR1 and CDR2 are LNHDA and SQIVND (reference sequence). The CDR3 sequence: CASSHTGSTEAFF. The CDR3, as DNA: TGTGCCAGTAGTCATACAGGGAGCACTGAAGCTTTCTTT.

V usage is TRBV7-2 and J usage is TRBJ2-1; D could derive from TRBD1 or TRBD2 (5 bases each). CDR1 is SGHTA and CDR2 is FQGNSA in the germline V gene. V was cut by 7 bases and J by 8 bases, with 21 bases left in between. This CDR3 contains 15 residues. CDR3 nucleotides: TGTGCCAGCACCTGGGGGACCGCTAAGGCCGATGAGCAGTTCTTC. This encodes CASTWGTAKADEQFF.

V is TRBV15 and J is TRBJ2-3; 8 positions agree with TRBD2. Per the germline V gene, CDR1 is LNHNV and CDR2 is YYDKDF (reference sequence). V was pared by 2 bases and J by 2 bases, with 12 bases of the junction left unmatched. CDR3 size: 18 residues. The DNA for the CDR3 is TGTGCCACCAGCAGACCCCGATCCCTAGCGGGCTCCACAGATACGCAGTATTTT. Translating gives CATSRPRSLAGSTDTQYF. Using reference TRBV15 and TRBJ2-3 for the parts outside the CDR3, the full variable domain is DAMVIQNPRYQVTQFGKPVTLSCSQTLNHNVMYWYQQKSSQAPKLLFHYYDKDFNNEADTPDNFQSRRPNTSFCFLDIRSPGLGDTAMYLCATSRPRSLAGSTDTQYFGPGTRLTVL.

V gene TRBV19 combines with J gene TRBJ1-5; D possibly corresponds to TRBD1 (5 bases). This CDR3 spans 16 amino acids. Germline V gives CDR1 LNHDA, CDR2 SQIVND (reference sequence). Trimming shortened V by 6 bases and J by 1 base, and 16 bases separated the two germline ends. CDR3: CASSHRRAGSNQPQHF. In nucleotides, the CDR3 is TGTGCCAGTAGCCATCGGCGGGCAGGGAGCAATCAGCCCCAGCATTTT.

This CDR3 reads CASSQANVEELFF. CDR3 DNA: TGCGCCAGCAGCCAGGCGAACGTAGAGGAGCTGTTTTTT. The chain is built from TRBV4-1 and TRBJ2-2; no clear D gene. Germline-derived CDR1 and CDR2 are MGHRA and YSYEKL. V was pared by 3 bases and J by 10 bases, with 12 bases between. This CDR3 has 13 residues.

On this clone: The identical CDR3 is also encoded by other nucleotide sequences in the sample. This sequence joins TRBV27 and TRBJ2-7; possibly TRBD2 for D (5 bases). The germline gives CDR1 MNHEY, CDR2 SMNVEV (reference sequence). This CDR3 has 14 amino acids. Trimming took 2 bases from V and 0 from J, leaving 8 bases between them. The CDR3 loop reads CASSLLAGSYEQYF. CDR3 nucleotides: TGTGCCAGCAGTTTACTTGCGGGCTCCTACGAGCAGTACTTC.

CDR3 coding DNA: TGTGCCACCACCGACCTCGCCGGGGCAGATACGCAGTATTTT. Protein: CATTDLAGADTQYF. The chain uses TRBV15 and TRBJ2-3, with D perhaps TRBD2 (5 bases). CDR1 and CDR2 from the germline V gene are LNHNV and YYDKDF (reference sequence). This CDR3 contains 14 residues. Trimming stripped 7 bases from V and 4 bases from J, with 15 bases between.